The next 10 T cell receptor beta chains were all read from a single sample in a study of cytomegalovirus exposure and HLA in healthy donors. The data were produced by immunoSEQ multiplex PCR, yet TCRdb's version contains in-frame clones alone and is incomplete. The sample records under 150,000 clones, more than 75% being singletons. Material: PBMCs. Receptors originate from a man aged 18 to 30 in good health and CMV-seropositive.

This clone has just one count. The genes are TRBV6-1 and TRBJ1-1; D remains ambiguous. Germline CDR1 MNHNS, CDR2 SASEGT. CDR3 size: 13 residues. Trimming removed 6 bases from V and 10 bases from J, with 18 bases in between. The DNA for the CDR3 is TGTGCCAGCAGCCGAGCGAGGGAATCGCGAGCTTTCTTT. Its protein is CASSRARESRAFF.

This chain connects TRBV4-1 to TRBJ2-2, with 8 positions matching TRBD1. The V segment lost 2 bases and the J segment 4 bases; nucleotides outside the gene matches: 6. The V gene's germline CDR1 is MGHRA and CDR2 YSYEKL. The CDR3 consists of 16 residues. The CDR3: CASSQQDRVVTGELFF. CDR3 in DNA: TGCGCCAGCAGCCAACAGGACAGGGTCGTCACCGGGGAGCTGTTTTTT.

This clone occurred once. The gene calls are TRBV19 and TRBJ2-7, with D tentatively TRBD1 (6 bases). Germline CDR1 is LNHDA and CDR2 is SQIVND (reference sequence). The CDR3 totals 15 residues. Trimming shortened V by 0 bases and J by 2 bases, and 11 bases separated the two germline ends. CDR3 bases: TGTGCCAGTAGTATAGAGACAGGAGCGCCCTACGAGCAGTACTTC. It translates to CASSIETGAPYEQYF.

This clone is a singleton in its sample. The J gene is TRBJ1-2, the V gene TRBV6-1; D ambiguous. Germline V gene lookup returns CDR1 MNHNS and CDR2 SASEGT. V was clipped by 5 bases and J by 0 bases, with 10 bases between them. The CDR3 totals 14 residues. CDR3: CASSRRRTNYGYTF. In nucleotides, the CDR3 is TGTGCCAGCAGTCGACGGCGGACTAACTATGGCTACACCTTC.

The V gene is TRBV5-4, the J gene TRBJ2-3; D is unresolved. The CDR3 sequence is 15 residues long. Germline V gene sequence: CDR1 SGHNT, CDR2 YYREEE (reference sequence). V gave up 0 bases and J gave up 3 bases, with 11 bases separating them. CDR3 DNA: TGTGCCAGCAGCTTGGCTTCAGGTCCGACAGATACGCAGTATTTT. Translated: CASSLASGPTDTQYF.

Only a few counts were recorded for this clone. V usage is TRBV7-2 and J usage is TRBJ2-7; TRBD2 matches at 9 bases. CDR1 and CDR2 (germline): SGHTA, FQGNSA. The V and J ends lost 1 base and 3 bases, in that order; junction bases with no gene match: 4. The CDR3 is 15 residues long. The CDR3 nucleotides read TGTGCCAGCAGCTTAGGGGGGACTAGCCTCTACGAGCAGTACTTC. As protein: CASSLGGTSLYEQYF.

The DNA of the CDR3 is TGTGCCAGCAGTGATTTCAGGGGGGCTAACTATGGCTACACCTTC. As protein: CASSDFRGANYGYTF. The chain employs TRBV6-1 and TRBJ1-2; 7 bases match TRBD1. V lost 3 bases and J lost 0; bases outside the gene matches: 4. This CDR3 is 15 amino acids long. Per the germline V gene, CDR1 is MNHNS and CDR2 is SASEGT.

This clone showed up just once. This chain links TRBV7-6 with TRBJ2-3; D is uncertain. The CDR3 covers 14 residues. Trimming took 4 bases from V and 4 from J, leaving 12 bases between them. Germline V gene data show CDR1 as SGHVS and CDR2 as FNYEAQ. The CDR3, as DNA: TGTGCCAGCAGCTCGAGTGACCGGGCAGATACGCAGTATTTT. This encodes CASSSSDRADTQYF.

CDR3 bases: TGCGCCAGCAGCTTTGGCGAAGCGGATGAGCAGTTCTTC. Translation: CASSFGEADEQFF. The chain recombines TRBV5-1 with TRBJ2-1; possibly TRBD2 for D (5 bases). Germline V gene data show CDR1 as SGHRS and CDR2 as YFSETQ. The CDR3 is 13 amino acids. V lost 2 bases to trimming and J lost 8 bases, with 11 bases between them.

This chain joins TRBV7-8 and TRBJ1-2; D is undetermined. Germline V gene sequence: CDR1 SGHVS, CDR2 FQNEAQ. The CDR3 has 15 residues. The germline V and J ends were trimmed by 5 bases and 4 bases, with 17 bases remaining between them. CDR3 DNA: TGTGCCAGCAGCCCAGAAGAGTCCCGGGGCTATGGCTACACCTTC. This encodes CASSPEESRGYGYTF.